Described below is a single T cell receptor beta chain sequence and its context. Antigen specificity is unknown. Other nucleotide sequences in the sample specify the same CDR3. These data are taken from a study of shared clonotypes between healthy human individuals. Study information: CD4 naive and CD4 memory each took three plates per donor, while CD8 naive took two and CD8 memory one.

Both subsets, CD45RA+ naive and CD45RA-negative memory, were split from the CD4+ cells. Regarding the study as a whole: Few donors limited the genetic and exposure-history diversity represented.

Trimming took 1 base from V and 6 from J; bases not matched to a gene: 2. Germline loops: CDR1 SGHNT, CDR2 YENEEA. CDR3 length: 16 amino acids. The test was conducted at deep level. TCRdb keeps only in-frame clones here, not all; method: immunoSEQ multiplex PCR. The sample has about 1 million clones; about 76% are singletons. Sequencing was performed on memory CD4+ T cells sorted from blood. The sample's subset: CD45RA-negative fraction. The chain combines TRBV11-3 with TRBJ2-1, with 14 positions matching TRBD2. The origin of this receptor is a man aged 18 to 35 in good health. The CDR3: CASSLGGTSGGNEQFF. The CDR3 region has the DNA TGTGCCAGCAGCTTAGGCGGGACTAGCGGGGGCAATGAGCAGTTCTTC.